The T cell receptor (beta chain) described here comes from a study of blood T cell repertoires in COVID-19. About the study: The origin of the acute and convalescent COVID-19 samples was the United States, Italy and Spain.

Method: immunoSEQ multiplex PCR; TCRdb's copy keeps in-frame clones and lacks some. The sample yields some 100,000 clones, approximately 80% seen once. In this sample, this clone turned up once. Sequenced material: peripheral blood. This TCR was sampled from an older man with acute or convalescent COVID-19.

The CDR3 DNA sequence: TGTGCCAGCAGTTTTTCGGCCGGGGAGCTGTTTTTT. Translating gives CASSFSAGELFF. This chain uses TRBV12-3 or TRBV12-4 with TRBJ2-2; D unclear. CDR3 size: 12 residues. Trimming left V 3 bases short and J 6 bases short, with 5 bases between.